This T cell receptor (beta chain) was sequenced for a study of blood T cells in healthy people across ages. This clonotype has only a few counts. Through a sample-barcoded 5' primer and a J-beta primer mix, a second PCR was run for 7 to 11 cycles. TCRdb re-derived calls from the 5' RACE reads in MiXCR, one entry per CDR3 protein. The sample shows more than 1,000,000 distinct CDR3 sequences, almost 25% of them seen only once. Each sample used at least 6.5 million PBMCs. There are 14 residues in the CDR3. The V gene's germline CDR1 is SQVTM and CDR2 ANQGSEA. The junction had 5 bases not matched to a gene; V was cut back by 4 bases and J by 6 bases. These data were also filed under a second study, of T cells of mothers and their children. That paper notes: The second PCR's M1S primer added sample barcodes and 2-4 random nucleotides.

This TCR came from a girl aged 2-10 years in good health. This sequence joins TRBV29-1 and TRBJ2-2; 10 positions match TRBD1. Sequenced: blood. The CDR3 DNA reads TGCAGCGTTGGTGGGACAGGGGTAGCCGGGGAGCTGTTTTTT. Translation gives CSVGGTGVAGELFF.